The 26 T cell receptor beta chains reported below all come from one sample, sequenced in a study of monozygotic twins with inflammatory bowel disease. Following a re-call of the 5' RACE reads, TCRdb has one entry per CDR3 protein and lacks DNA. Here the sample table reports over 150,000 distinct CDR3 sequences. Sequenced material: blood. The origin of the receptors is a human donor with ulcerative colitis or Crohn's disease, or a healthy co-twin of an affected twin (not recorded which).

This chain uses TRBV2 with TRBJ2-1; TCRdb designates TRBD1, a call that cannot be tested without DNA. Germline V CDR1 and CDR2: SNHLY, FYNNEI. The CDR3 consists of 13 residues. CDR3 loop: CASTGTGEGEQFF. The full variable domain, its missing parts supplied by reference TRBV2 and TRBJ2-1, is EPEVTQTPSHQVTQMGQEVILRCVPISNHLYFYWYRQILGQKVEFLVSFYNNEISEKSEIFDDQFSVERPDGSNFTLKIRSTKLEDSAMYFCASTGTGEGEQFFGPGTRLTVL.

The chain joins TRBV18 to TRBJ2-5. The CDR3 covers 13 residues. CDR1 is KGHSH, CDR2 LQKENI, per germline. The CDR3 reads CASSSRHQETQYF.

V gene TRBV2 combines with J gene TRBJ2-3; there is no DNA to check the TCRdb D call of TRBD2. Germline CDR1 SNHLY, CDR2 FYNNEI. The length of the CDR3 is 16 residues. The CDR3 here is CASSALSAGSADTQYF.

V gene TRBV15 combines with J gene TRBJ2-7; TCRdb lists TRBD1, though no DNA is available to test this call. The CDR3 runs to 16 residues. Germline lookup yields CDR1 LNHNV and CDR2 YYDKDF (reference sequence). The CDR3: CATSETDRALSYEQYF. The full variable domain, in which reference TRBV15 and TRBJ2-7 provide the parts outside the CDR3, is DAMVIQNPRYQVTQFGKPVTLSCSQTLNHNVMYWYQQKSSQAPKLLFHYYDKDFNNEADTPDNFQSRRPNTSFCFLDIRSPGLGDTAMYLCATSETDRALSYEQYFGPGTRLTVT.

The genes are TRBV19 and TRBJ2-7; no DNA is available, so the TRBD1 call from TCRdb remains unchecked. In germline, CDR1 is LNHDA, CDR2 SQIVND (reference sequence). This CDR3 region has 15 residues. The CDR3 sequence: CASSRLGTYSYEQYF.

The CDR3 here is CASSLDGGENGYTF. The chain employs TRBV11-3 and TRBJ1-2. Germline lookup yields CDR1 SGHNT and CDR2 YENEEA. This CDR3 has 14 residues.

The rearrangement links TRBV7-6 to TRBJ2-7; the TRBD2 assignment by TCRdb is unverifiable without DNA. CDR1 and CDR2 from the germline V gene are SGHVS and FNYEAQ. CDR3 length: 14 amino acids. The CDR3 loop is CASSLGGEAGEQYF.

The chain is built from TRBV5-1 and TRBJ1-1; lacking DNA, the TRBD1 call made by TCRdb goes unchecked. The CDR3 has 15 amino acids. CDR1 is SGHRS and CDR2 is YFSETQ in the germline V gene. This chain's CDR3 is CASSPMGPMNTEAFF.

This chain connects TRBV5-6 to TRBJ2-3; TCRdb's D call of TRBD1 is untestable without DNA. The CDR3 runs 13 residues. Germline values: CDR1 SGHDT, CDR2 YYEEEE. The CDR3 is CALPGLDTDTQYF.

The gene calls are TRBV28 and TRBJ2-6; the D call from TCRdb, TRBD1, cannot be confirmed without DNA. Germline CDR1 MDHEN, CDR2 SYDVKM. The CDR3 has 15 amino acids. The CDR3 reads CASSRDPAGANVLTF. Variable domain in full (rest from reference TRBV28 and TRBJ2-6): DVKVTQSSRYLVKRTGEKVFLECVQDMDHENMFWYRQDPGLGLRLIYFSYDVKMKEKGDIPEGYSVSREKKERFSLILESASTNQTSMYLCASSRDPAGANVLTFGAGSRLTVL.

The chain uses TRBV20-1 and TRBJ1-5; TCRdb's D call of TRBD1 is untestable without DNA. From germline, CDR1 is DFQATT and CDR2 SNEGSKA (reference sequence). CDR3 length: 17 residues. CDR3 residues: CSASWDRGFFGNQPQHF.

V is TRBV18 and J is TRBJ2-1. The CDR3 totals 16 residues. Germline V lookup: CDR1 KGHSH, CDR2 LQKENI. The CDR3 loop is CASSPLESGPSGEQFF. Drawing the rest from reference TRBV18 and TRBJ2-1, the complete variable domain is NAGVMQNPRHLVRRRGQEARLRCSPMKGHSHVYWYRQLPEEGLKFMVYLQKENIIDESGMPKERFSAEFPKEGPSILRIQQVVRGDSAAYFCASSPLESGPSGEQFFGPGTRLTVL.

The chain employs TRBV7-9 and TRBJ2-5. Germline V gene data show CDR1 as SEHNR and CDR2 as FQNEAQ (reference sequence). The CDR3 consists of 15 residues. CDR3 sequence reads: CASSLGEWGQETQYF.

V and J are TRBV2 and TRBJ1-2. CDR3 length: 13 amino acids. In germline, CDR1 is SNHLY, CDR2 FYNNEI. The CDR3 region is CASSESRVYGYTF.

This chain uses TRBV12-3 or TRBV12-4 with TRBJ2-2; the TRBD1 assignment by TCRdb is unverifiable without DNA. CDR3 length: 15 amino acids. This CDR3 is CASTNRGPATGELFF.

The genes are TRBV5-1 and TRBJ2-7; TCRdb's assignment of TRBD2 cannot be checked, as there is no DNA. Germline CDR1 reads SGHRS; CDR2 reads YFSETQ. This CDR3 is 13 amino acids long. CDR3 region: CASSSGGVGEQYF.

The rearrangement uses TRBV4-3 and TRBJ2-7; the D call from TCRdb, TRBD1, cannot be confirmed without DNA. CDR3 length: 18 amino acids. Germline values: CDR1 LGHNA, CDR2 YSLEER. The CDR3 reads CASSRGYRDRMKPYEQYF.

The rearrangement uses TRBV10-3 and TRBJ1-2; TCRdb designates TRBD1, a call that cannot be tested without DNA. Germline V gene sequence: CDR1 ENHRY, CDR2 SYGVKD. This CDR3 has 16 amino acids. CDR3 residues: CAISELDWGANYGYTF.

The CDR3 is CASGLLGETQYF. The chain couples TRBV7-9 to TRBJ2-5; with no DNA, the TCRdb D assignment of TRBD2 cannot be verified. The length of the CDR3 is 12 residues. CDR1 and CDR2 from the germline V gene are SEHNR and FQNEAQ (reference sequence).

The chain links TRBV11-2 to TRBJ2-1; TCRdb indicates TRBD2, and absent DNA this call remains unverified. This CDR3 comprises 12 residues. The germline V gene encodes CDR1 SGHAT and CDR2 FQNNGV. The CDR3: CASSFGTTEQFF.

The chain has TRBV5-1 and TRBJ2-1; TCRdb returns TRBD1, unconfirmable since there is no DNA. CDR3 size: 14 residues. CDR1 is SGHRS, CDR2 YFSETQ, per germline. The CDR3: CASSPTGGINEQFF.

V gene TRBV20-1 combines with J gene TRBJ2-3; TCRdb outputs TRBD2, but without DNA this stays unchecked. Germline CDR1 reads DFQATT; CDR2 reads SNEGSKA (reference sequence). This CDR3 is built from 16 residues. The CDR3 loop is CSARVGAGGRADTQYF.

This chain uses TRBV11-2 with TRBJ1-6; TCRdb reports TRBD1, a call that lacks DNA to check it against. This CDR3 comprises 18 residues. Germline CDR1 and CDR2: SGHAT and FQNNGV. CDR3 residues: CASSLKRTGGQGQSPLHF.

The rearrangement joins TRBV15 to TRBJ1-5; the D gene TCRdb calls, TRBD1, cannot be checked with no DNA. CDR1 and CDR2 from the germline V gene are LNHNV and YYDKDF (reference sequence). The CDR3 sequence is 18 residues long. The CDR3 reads CATSSSRDSLAGNQPQHF.

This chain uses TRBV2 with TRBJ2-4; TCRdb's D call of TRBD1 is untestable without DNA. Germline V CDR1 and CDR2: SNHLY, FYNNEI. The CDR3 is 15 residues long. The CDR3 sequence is CASSEEGQAKNIQYF.

CDR3 loop: CSARDRGHGGTGELFF. The gene calls are TRBV20-1 and TRBJ2-2; the TRBD1 assignment by TCRdb is unverifiable without DNA. Germline lookup yields CDR1 DFQATT and CDR2 SNEGSKA (reference sequence). The CDR3 contains 16 residues.